This TCR beta chain was captured by sequencing in a study of blood T cell repertoires in COVID-19. CDR1 is LGHNA and CDR2 is YNFKEQ in the germline V gene. The CDR3 is made up of 15 amino acids. V was clipped by 1 base and J by 7 bases; unmatched bases: 6. Assay: immunoSEQ multiplex PCR; the TCRdb copy retains only in-frame clones and omits some. The sample yields 200,000 to 300,000 clones, approximately 85% seen once. The study recruited people aged about 18 to 90 years across about 25 US areas. The receptor comes from a woman aged 45-60 years with acute COVID-19. The sample was PBMCs or T cells enriched from blood (not recorded which). The rearrangement links TRBV4-2 to TRBJ2-1; 8 nucleotides align to TRBD2. CDR3 protein: CASSQAGGLSNEQFF. CDR3 sequence (DNA): TGTGCCAGCAGCCAAGCGGGGGGGCTCAGTAATGAGCAGTTCTTC.